A few counts support the clone carrying this T cell receptor (beta chain). What it recognizes is unknown. The data belong to a study of response to subunit inactivated influenza vaccine. Whole-study results and caveats: Few new T cells, the authors suggested, are recruited by each seasonal influenza vaccination.

TCRdb analysed the RT-PCR reads with MiXCR anew, one entry per CDR3 protein. The data show 600,000 to 850,000 distinct CDR3 sequences, around 15% seen once. This TCR was recovered from a man aged 45-65 years who received an inactivated influenza vaccine. The sequenced sample was PBMCs from blood, obtained 14 days before vaccination.

Here the CDR3 reads CSFRRGGEQYF. DNA for the CDR3: TGCAGCTTCCGCAGGGGCGGCGAGCAGTACTTC. The chain is built from TRBV29-1 and TRBJ2-7; possible D gene TRBD1, 6 bases. Germline-derived CDR1 and CDR2 are SQVTM and ANQGSEA. This CDR3 has 11 residues. V dropped 8 bases and J dropped 6 bases, with 14 bases sitting between them.